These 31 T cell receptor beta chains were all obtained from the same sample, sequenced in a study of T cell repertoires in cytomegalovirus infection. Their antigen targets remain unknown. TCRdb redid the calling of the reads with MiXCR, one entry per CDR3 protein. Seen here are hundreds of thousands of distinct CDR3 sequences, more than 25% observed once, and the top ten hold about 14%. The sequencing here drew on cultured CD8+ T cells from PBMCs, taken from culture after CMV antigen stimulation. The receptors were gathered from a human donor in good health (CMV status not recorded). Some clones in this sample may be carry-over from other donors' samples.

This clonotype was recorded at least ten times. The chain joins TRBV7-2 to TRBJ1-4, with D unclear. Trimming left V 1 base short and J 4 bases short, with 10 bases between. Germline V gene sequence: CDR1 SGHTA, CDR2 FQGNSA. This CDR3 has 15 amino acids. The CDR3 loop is CASSLDNRRNEKLFF. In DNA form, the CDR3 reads TGTGCCAGCAGCTTAGATAACAGACGTAATGAAAAACTGTTTTTT.

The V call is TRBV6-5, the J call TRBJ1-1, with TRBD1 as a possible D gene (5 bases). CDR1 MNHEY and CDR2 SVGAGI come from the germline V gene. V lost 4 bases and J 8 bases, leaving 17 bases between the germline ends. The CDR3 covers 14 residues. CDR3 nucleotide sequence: TGTGCCAGCAGTTCCCCGGAGGGGCTGAGGGAAGCTTTCTTT. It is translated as CASSSPEGLREAFF.

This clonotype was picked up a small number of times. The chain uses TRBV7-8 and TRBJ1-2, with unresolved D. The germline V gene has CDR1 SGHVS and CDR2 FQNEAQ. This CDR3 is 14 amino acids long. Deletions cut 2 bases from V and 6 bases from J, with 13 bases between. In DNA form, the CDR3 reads TGTGCCAGCAGCTTATTCCCGGGCGATAATGGCTACACCTTC. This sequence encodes CASSLFPGDNGYTF.

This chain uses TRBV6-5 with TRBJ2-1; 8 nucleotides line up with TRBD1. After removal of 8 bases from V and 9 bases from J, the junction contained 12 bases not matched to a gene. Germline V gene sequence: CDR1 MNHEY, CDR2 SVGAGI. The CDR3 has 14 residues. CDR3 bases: TGTGCCAGCGGACCCGGGACAGGCTTCGGTGAGCAGTTCTTC. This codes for CASGPGTGFGEQFF.

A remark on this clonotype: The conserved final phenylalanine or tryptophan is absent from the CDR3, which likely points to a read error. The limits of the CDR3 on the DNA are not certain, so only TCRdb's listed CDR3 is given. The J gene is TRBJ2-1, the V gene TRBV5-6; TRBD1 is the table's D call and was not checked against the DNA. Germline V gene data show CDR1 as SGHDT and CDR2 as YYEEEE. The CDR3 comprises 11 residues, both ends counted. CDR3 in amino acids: CASSLGGLFFL.

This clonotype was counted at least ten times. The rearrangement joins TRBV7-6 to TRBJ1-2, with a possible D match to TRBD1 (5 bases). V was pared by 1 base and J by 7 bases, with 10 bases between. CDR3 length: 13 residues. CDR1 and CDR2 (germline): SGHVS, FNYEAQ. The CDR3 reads CASSLGQGGGYTF. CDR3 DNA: TGTGCCAGCAGCTTAGGCCAGGGAGGTGGCTACACCTTC. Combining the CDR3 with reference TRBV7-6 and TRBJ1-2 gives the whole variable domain GAGVSQSPRYKVTKRGQDVALRCDPISGHVSLYWYRQALGQGPEFLTYFNYEAQQDKSGLPNDRFSAERPEGSISTLTIQRTEQRDSAMYRCASSLGQGGGYTFGSGTRLTVV.

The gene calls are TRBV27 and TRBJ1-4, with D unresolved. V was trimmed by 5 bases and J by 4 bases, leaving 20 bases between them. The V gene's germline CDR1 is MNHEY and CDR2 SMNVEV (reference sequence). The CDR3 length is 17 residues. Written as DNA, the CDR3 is TGTGCCAGCAGTCCCCAAAAGTTCGATTCCCTTAATGAAAAACTGTTTTTT. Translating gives CASSPQKFDSLNEKLFF.

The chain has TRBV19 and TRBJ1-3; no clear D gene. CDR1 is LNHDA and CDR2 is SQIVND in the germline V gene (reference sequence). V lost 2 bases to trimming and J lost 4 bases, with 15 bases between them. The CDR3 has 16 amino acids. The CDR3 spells CASSITRRSPGNTIYF. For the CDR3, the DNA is TGTGCCAGTAGTATAACCCGCCGGTCTCCGGGAAACACCATATATTTT. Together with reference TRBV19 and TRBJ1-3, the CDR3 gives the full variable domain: DGGITQSPKYLFRKEGQNVTLSCEQNLNHDAMYWYRQDPGQGLRLIYYSQIVNDFQKGDIAEGYSVSREKKESFPLTVTSAQKNPTAFYLCASSITRRSPGNTIYFGEGSWLTVV.

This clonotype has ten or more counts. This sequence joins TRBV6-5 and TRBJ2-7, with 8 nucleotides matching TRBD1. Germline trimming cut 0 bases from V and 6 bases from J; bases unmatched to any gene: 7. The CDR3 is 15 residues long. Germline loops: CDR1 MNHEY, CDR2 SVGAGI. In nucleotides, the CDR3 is TGTGCCAGCAGTTACTCAAGGACAGGGCAATCCGAGCAGTACTTC. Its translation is CASSYSRTGQSEQYF.

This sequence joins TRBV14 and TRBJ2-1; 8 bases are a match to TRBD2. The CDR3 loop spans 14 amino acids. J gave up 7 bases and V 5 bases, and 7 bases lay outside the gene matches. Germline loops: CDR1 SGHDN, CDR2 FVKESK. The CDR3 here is CASSIPGTSNEQFF. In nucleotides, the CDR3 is TGTGCCAGCAGCATTCCCGGGACTAGTAATGAGCAGTTCTTC.

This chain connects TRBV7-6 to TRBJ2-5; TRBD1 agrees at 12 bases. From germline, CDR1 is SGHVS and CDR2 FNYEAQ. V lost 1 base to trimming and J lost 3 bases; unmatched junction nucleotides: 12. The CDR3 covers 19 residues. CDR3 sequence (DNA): TGTGCCAGCAGCTTAGGCTTCTCCGGGACAGGGGGCCTTGAAGAGACCCAGTACTTC. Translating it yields CASSLGFSGTGGLEETQYF.

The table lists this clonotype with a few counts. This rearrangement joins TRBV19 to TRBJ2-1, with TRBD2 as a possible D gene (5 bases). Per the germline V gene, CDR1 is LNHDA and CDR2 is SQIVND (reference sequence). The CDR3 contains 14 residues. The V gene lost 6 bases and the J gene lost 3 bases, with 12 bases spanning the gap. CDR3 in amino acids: CASRPGKYYNEQFF. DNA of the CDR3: TGTGCCAGTAGGCCGGGGAAATACTACAATGAGCAGTTCTTC.

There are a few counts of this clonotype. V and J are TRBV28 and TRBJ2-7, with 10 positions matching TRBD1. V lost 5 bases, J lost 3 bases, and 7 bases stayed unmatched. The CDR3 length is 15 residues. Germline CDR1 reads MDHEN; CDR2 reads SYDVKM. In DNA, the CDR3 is TGTGCCAGCAGTACCCATGGGACAGGGGACTACGAGCAGTACTTC. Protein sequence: CASSTHGTGDYEQYF.

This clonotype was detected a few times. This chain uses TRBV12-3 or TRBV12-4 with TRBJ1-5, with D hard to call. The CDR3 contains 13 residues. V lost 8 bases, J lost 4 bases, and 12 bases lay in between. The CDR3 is CASGLGNNQPQHF. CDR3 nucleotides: TGTGCCAGCGGACTGGGGAATAATCAGCCCCAGCATTTT.

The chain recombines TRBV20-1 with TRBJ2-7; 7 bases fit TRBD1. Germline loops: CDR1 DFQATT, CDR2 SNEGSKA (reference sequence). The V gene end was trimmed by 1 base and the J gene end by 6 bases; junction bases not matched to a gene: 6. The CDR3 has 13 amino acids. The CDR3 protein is CSARGGGLSEQYF. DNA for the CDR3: TGCAGTGCTAGAGGAGGGGGCTTAAGCGAGCAGTACTTC.

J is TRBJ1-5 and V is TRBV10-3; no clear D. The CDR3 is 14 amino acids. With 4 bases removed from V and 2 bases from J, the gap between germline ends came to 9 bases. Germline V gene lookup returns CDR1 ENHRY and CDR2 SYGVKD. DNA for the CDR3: TGTGCCATCAGTGGAGGAGATGGCAATCAGCCCCAGCATTTT. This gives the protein CAISGGDGNQPQHF.

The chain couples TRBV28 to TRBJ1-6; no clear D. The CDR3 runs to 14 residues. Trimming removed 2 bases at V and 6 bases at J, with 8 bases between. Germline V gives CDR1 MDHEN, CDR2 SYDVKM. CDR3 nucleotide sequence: TGTGCCAGCAGTTTAAGTCGCCCTAATTCACCCCTCCACTTT. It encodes CASSLSRPNSPLHF.

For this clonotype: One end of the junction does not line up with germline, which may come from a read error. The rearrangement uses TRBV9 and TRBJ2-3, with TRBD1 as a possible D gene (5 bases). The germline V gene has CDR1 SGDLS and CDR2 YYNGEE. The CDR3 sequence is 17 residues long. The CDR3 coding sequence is TGTGCCGGCAGCGTAGGGCAGGGCATAGATTTGACAGATACGCAGTATTTT. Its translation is CAGSVGQGIDLTDTQYF.

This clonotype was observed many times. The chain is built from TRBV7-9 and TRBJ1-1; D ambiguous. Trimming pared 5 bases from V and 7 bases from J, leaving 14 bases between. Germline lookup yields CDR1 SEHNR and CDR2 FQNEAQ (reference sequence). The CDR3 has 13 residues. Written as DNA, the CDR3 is TGTGCCAGCAGCCCTGGTTCGGTAGATGAAGCTTTCTTT. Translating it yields CASSPGSVDEAFF.

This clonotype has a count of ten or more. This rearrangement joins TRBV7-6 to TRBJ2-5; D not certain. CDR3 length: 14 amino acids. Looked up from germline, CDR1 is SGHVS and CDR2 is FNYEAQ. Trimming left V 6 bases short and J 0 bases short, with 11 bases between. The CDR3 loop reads CASSSTPYQETQYF. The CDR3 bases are TGTGCCAGCAGTTCTACACCGTACCAAGAGACCCAGTACTTC.

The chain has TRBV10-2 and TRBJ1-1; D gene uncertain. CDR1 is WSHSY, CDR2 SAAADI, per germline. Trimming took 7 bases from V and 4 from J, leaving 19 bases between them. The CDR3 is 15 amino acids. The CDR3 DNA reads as TGCGCCAGCAACAATCGAACGGGGATTGTCACTGAAGCTTTCTTT. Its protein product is CASNNRTGIVTEAFF.

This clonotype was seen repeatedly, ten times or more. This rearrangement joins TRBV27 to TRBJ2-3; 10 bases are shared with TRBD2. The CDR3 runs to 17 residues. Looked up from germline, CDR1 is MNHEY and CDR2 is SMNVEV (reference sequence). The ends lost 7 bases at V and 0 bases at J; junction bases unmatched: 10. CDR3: CASIKTRSGGSTDTQYF. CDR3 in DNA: TGTGCCAGCATTAAAACCCGTAGCGGGGGGAGCACAGATACGCAGTATTTT.

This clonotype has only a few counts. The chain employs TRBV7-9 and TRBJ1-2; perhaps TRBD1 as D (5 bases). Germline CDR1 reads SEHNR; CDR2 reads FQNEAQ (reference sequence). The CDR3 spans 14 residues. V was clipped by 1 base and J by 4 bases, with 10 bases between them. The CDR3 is CASSLVGVSYGYTF. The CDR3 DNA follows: TGTGCCAGCAGCTTAGTAGGGGTATCCTATGGCTACACCTTC. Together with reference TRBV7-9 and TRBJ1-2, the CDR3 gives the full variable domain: DTGVSQNPRHKITKRGQNVTFRCDPISEHNRLYWYRQTLGQGPEFLTYFQNEAQLEKSRLLSDRFSAERPKGSFSTLEIQRTEQGDSAMYLCASSLVGVSYGYTFGSGTRLTVV.

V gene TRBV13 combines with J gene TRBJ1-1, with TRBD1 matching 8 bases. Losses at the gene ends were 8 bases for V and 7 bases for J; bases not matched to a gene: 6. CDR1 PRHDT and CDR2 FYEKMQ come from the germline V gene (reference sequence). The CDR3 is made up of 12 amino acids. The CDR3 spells CASAQGGDEAFF. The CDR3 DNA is TGTGCCAGCGCACAGGGGGGTGATGAAGCTTTCTTT.

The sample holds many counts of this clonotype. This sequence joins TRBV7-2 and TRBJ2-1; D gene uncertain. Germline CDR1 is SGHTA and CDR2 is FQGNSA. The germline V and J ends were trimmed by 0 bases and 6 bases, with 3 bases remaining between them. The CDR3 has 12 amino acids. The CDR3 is CASSLAANEQFF. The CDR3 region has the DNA TGTGCCAGCAGCTTAGCGGCCAATGAGCAGTTCTTC.

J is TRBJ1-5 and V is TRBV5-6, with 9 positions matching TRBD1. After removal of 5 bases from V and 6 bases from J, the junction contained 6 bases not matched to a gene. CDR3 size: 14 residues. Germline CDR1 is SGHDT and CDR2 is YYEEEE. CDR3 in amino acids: CASRAGTGFQPQHF. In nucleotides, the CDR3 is TGTGCCAGCAGGGCCGGGACAGGGTTTCAGCCCCAGCATTTT.

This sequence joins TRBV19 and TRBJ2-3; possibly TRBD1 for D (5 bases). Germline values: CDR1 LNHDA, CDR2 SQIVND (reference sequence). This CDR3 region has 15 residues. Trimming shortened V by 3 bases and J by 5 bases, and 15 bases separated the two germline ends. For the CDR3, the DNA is TGTGCCAGTAGTATTGGGGCGGCCCGGGTAGATACGCAGTATTTT. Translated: CASSIGAARVDTQYF.

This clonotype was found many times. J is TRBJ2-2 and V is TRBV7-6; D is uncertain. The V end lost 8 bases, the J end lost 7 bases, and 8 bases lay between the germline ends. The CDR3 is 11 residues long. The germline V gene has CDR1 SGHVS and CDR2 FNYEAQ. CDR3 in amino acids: CASGMGGELFF. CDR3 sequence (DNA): TGTGCCAGCGGTATGGGCGGGGAGCTGTTTTTT.

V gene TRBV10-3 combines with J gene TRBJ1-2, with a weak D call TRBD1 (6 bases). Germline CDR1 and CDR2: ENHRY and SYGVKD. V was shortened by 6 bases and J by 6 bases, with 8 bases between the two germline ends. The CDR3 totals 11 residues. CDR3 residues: CAIRRQDGYTF. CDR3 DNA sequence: TGTGCCATCAGGAGACAGGATGGCTACACCTTC.

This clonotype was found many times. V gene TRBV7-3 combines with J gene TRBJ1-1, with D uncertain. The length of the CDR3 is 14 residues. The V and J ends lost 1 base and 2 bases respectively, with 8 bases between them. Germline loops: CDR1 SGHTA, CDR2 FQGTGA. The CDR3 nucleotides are TGTGCCAGCAGCTTAATCCCGGTAAACACTGAAGCTTTCTTT. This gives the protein CASSLIPVNTEAFF.

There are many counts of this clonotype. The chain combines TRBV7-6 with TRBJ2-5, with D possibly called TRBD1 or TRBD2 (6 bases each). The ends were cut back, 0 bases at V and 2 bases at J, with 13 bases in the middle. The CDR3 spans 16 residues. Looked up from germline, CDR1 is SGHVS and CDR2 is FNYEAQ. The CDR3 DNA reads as TGTGCCAGCAGCTTAGCATGGCAGGGGACTCAAGAGACCCAGTACTTC. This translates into CASSLAWQGTQETQYF.